This is a list of T cell receptor beta chains from one sample in a study of T cell responses to AZD1222 COVID-19 vaccine. Generated by immunoSEQ multiplex PCR, the TCRdb table keeps only in-frame clones and is missing some. Here the sample spans under 150,000 clones, 70% to 90% being singletons. The sample consisted of peripheral blood, taken 28 days after the second AZD1222 dose. The receptors were gathered from an adult who received the AZD1222 COVID-19 vaccine. The CDR3 runs from the conserved cysteine through the conserved F or W. The D gene is left open where the match is weak. Only part of the rows carry a size: once, few, many, or a class if the clone is expanded.

TRBD1	TRBV6-4	TRBJ1-5	NA	TGTGCCAGCAGTGACTCGAGAACAGGGGAGAGCAATCAGCCCCAGCATTTT	CASSDSRTGESNQPQHF
NA	TRBV13	TRBJ1-2	NA	TGTGCCAGCAGCTCGGGTATAGGGGTCTATGGCTACACCTTC	CASSSGIGVYGYTF
NA	TRBV19	TRBJ1-2	few	TGTGCCAGTCATACAGGGTTCTCTCGTGGCTACACCTTC	CASHTGFSRGYTF
TRBD1	TRBV24-1	TRBJ2-1	NA	TGTGCCACCAGTGATTTATGGACAGGGGGCAGCTCCTACAATGAGCAGTTCTTC	CATSDLWTGGSSYNEQFF
NA	TRBV14	TRBJ2-3	once	TGTGCCAGCAGCCAAGAGGATCGGGCCGGGGTAGATACGCAGTATTTT	CASSQEDRAGVDTQYF
NA	TRBV7-2	TRBJ1-2	NA	TGTGCCAGCAGCTTAGCGGGGGGATCCGGCTATGGCTACACCTTC	CASSLAGGSGYGYTF
TRBD2	TRBV12-3/TRBV12-4	TRBJ2-3	NA	TGTGCCAGCTGGACTAGCGGAACAGATACGCAGTATTTT	CASWTSGTDTQYF
NA	TRBV19	TRBJ2-3	NA	TGTGCCAGTAACTCGGCATGGGATACGCAGTATTTT	CASNSAWDTQYF
TRBD2	TRBV7-9	TRBJ2-2	once	TGTGCCAGCAGCTGGGGACTAGCGGGGCCCGGGGAGCTGTTTTTT	CASSWGLAGPGELFF
NA	TRBV7-8	TRBJ2-7	NA	TGTGCCAGCAGCCCGGGGGGCCGGGGGGTCTCCTACGAGCAGTACTTC	CASSPGGRGVSYEQYF
NA	TRBV4-2	TRBJ1-2	NA	TGTGCCAGCAGCCAAGTAGGACAAGCCTATGGCTACACCTTC	CASSQVGQAYGYTF
NA	TRBV27	TRBJ1-6	NA	TGTGCCAGCACCCCACGACTGACCAGCTCCTATAATTCACCCCTCCACTTT	CASTPRLTSSYNSPLHF
NA	TRBV10-3	TRBJ1-2	few	TGTGCCATCAACCAACAGGGATCTGGTGGCTACACCTTC	CAINQQGSGGYTF
NA	TRBV20-1	TRBJ1-2	NA	TGCAGTGCGCGGGACAACTATGGCTACACCTTC	CSARDNYGYTF
NA	TRBV20-1	TRBJ1-2	NA	TGCAGTGCTAGTCTGTCAGGGGAGTGGGGCTATGGCTACACCTTC	CSASLSGEWGYGYTF
NA	TRBV6-1	TRBJ2-2	NA	TGTGCCAGCAGTGATTCGCGGGGGCTAAACACCGGGGAGCTGTTTTTT	CASSDSRGLNTGELFF
TRBD1	TRBV19	TRBJ1-1	NA	TGTGCCAGTAGTATAGGACAGGGTATCGTGACTGAAGCTTTCTTT	CASSIGQGIVTEAFF
NA	TRBV19	TRBJ1-5	NA	TGTGCCAGTACCTCGGGGATCTATAGCAATCAGCCCCAGCATTTT	CASTSGIYSNQPQHF
TRBD1	TRBV5-1	TRBJ2-3	NA	TGCGCCAGCAGAGGGCCCGGGACAGGTGCAGATACGCAGTATTTT	CASRGPGTGADTQYF
NA	TRBV6-6	TRBJ1-5	NA	TGTGCCAGCAGGAACAATCAGCCCCAGCATTTT	CASRNNQPQHF
NA	TRBV4-3	TRBJ2-4	NA	TGCGCCAGCAGCCAAGAAGGCCTCCCGCGGGACATTCAGTACTTC	CASSQEGLPRDIQYF
NA	TRBV29-1	TRBJ1-1	NA	TGCACCTACCTGGGGGGCGGTCAAGCTTTCTTT	CTYLGGGQAFF
TRBD2	TRBV24-1	TRBJ2-3	NA	TGTGCCACCGGACTAGCAAAGAACACAGATACGCAGTATTTT	CATGLAKNTDTQYF